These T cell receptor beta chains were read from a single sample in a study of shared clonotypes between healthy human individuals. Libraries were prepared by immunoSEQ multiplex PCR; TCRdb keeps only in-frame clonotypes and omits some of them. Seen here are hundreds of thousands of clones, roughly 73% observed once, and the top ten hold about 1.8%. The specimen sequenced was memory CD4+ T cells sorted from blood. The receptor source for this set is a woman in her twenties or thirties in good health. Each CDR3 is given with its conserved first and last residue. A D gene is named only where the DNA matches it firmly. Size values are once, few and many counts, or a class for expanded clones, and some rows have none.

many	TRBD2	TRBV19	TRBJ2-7	TGTGCCAGTAGTAAAAGCGGGATAACCTACGAGCAGTACTTC	CASSKSGITYEQYF
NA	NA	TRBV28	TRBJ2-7	TGTGCCAGCAGTTATCCAGCGCCACCCTACGAGCAGTACTTC	CASSYPAPPYEQYF
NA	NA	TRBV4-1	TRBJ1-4	TGCGCCAGCAGCCAAACAGGGCGGGAAAAACTGTTTTTT	CASSQTGREKLFF
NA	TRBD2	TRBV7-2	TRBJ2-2	TGTGCCAGCAGCTCACAGCCGTTGGTAGCGGGAAATACCGGGGAGCTGTTTTTT	CASSSQPLVAGNTGELFF
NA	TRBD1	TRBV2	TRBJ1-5	TGTGCCAGCAGCAGGGGACAGATTAGCAATCAGCCCCAGCATTTT	CASSRGQISNQPQHF
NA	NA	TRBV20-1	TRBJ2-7	TGCAGTGCTAGCGGGCCTAGGGTGCAGTACTTC	CSASGPRVQYF
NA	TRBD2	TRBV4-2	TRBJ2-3	TGTGCCAGCAGCCAAGGTCTTGCCAGCGGGAGGGCGAAAGATACGCAGTATTTT	CASSQGLASGRAKDTQYF
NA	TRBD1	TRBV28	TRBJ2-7	TGTGCCAGCCGGACAGGGGGCCTCCTTGGGACCTACGAGCAGTACTTC	CASRTGGLLGTYEQYF
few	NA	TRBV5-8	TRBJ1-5	TGTGCCAGCAGCTTGACTTTGATCAATCAGCCCCAGCATTTT	CASSLTLINQPQHF
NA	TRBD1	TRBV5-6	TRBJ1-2	TGTGCCAGCAGCTGGGACAGGGGGAACTATGGCTACACCTTC	CASSWDRGNYGYTF
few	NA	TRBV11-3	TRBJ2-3	TGTGCCAGCAGCCGGGACTTTAAGGAAGGTACGCAGTATTTT	CASSRDFKEGTQYF
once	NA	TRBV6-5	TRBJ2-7	TGTGCCAGCCGAAAACCTAGCTCCTACGAGCAGTACTTC	CASRKPSSYEQYF
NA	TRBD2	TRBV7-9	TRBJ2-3	TGTGCCAGCAGCTTAGAGCGGGGAGTCAGGGATACGCAGTATTTT	CASSLERGVRDTQYF
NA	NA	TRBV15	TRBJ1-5	TGTGCCACCAGTGCAGGGGTTTTTGGCAATCAGCCCCAGCATTTT	CATSAGVFGNQPQHF
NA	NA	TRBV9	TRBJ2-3	TGTGCCAGCAGCCCGGGCGTCACAGATACGCAGTATTTT	CASSPGVTDTQYF
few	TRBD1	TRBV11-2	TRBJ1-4	TGTGCCAGCAGCTTAGGGCAGGGGGCGGAAAAACTGTTTTTT	CASSLGQGAEKLFF
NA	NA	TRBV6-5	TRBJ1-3	TGTGCCAGCACCCCCCGGGGTTTTGGAAACACCATATATTTT	CASTPRGFGNTIYF
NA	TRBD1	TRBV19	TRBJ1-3	TGTGCCAGTAGTATCGCCGGGACAGCTGGAAACACCATATATTTT	CASSIAGTAGNTIYF
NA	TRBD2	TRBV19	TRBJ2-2	TGTGCCACTAGCGGGAGGGGGAACACCGGGGAGCTGTTTTTT	CATSGRGNTGELFF
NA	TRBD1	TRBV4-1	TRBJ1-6	TGCGCCAGCAGCCAAGGGTCCGCCAGGGGGATTTCACCCCTCCACTTT	CASSQGSARGISPLHF
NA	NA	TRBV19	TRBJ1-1	TGTGCCAGTAGGACCCCGACCTACCAAGCTTTCTTT	CASRTPTYQAFF
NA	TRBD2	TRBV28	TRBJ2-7	TGTGCCAGCTCCTCGGGCGGGAGGGCCGTTCGGCAGTACTTC	CASSSGGRAVRQYF
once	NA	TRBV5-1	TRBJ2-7	TGCGCCAGCAGCTTCCCCGACGTGTCCTACGAGCAGTACTTC	CASSFPDVSYEQYF
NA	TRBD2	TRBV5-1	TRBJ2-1	TGCGCCAGCAGCCGAACTAGCGCAACCTACAATGAGCAGTTCTTC	CASSRTSATYNEQFF